This T cell receptor (beta chain) was identified during a study of blood T cell repertoires in COVID-19. In the study overall: Sites across the United States, Italy and Spain contributed samples from acute and convalescent COVID-19.

Only in-frame clones appear in the TCRdb table, and some are missing; sequencing was by immunoSEQ multiplex PCR. The repertoire has over 200,000 clones, roughly nine tenths of them found once; the top ten carry approximately 3%. Participants' reported clinical history set cohort assignment. The CDR3 has 21 amino acids. The germline gives CDR1 LGHNA, CDR2 YSLEER. Trimming took 3 bases from V and 4 from J, leaving 30 bases between them. The sequence came from a woman aged 45-65 years in a cohort exposed to, infected with or recovered from COVID-19 (not recorded which). J is TRBJ1-4 and V is TRBV4-3; D is possibly TRBD1 (5 bases). The sample consisted of PBMCs or T cells enriched from blood (not recorded which). Here the CDR3 reads CASSQRSPGPTTGGVNEKLFF. As DNA, the CDR3 is TGCGCCAGCAGCCAGAGGAGCCCGGGACCCACCACGGGAGGGGTTAATGAAAAACTGTTTTTT.